Below, one T cell receptor beta chain is given with its context. How the authors handled the data: Counts of nucleated cells, estimated from reference gene primer amplification, were obtained. Assay used: immunoSEQ multiplex PCR; TCRdb lists only in-frame clones, some missing. V and J calls and clone size are copied from that table; D and trimming were computed from the DNA. This table holds under 200,000 clones, around 87% found once. The germline CDR1 and CDR2 sequences are LNHDA and SQIVND (reference sequence). Trimming stripped 5 bases from V and 6 bases from J, with 17 bases between. The CDR3 length is 15 residues. Clinical history as reported by participants underpinned cohort assignment. The data derive from a study of blood T cell repertoires in COVID-19. Across the whole study: Acute and convalescent COVID-19 specimens originated in the United States, Italy and Spain.

This chain uses TRBV19 with TRBJ2-4; TRBD1 is a possible D gene (6 bases). This TCR was recovered from a woman aged 40 to 50 in a cohort exposed to, infected with or recovered from COVID-19 (not recorded which). The sequencing sample was made of PBMCs or T cells enriched from blood (not recorded which). CDR3 region: CASSVTGFTRNIQYF. In DNA, the CDR3 is TGTGCCAGTAGTGTTACAGGGTTTACAAGAAACATTCAGTACTTC.